This record looks at one T cell receptor beta chain sequence and its context. Its antigen has not been determined. Per-base qualities were not stored, and no clone one base away is much larger. Enrolling through a virtual design, the prospective study's participants ranged in age from roughly 18 to 89 years and lived across about two dozen United States geographic areas. Cohort assignment in the prospective study relied on participant-reported clinical history from a screening survey and a study questionnaire. Exposed participants were defined as having been in contact with someone with a PCR-confirmed or clinician-diagnosed COVID-19 case within 2 weeks of study entry. In the prospective study, mobile phlebotomists collected whole blood, serum and a nasopharyngeal or oropharyngeal swab from each participant. Over a roughly 2-month period, participants in the prospective study had the option of providing additional blood draws and questionnaires. Blood samples from the prospective study were shipped frozen or at room temperature prior to DNA extraction.

TCRbeta CDR3 regions were amplified from genomic DNA by means of the immunoSEQ Assay, a bias-controlled multiplex PCR. The authors' pipeline ran thus. The number of nucleated cells in each sample was estimated by amplification of reference gene primers within the assay. Sequence reads were collapsed and filtered to measure the absolute abundance of every unique TCRbeta CDR3 rearrangement. For each sample, productive Simpson clonality was calculated as the square root of Simpson's diversity index over productive rearrangements. TCRdb holds this immuneACCESS table with in-frame rearrangements only. Some clones are missing; in checked studies, unresolved V genes explain under half, and the rest has no known cause. Clone size and the V and J calls come from that table; the DNA yielded D and trimming. The sample table holds roughly 140,000 clones, of which around 80% were seen once. The ten largest clonotypes hold under 2% of the sample.

This sample is part of a study of blood T cell repertoires in COVID-19 (dated by TCRdb to about 2020). Background on the whole study: Collaborator samples came from the United States, Italy and Spain and covered acute and convalescent phases of COVID-19. The samples were drawn from the first 160 participants of the ongoing ImmuneRACE study and from over 950 subjects provided by 6 global collaborators. The repertoires were released in a freely available public database intended as a resource for research on the immune response to SARS-CoV-2. Where available, HLA class I and class II types were taken from metadata supplied by the sample provider and were not determined by assay-based typing. The prospective study material was composed of cDNA or gDNA derived from T cells, B-cell-depleted T cells, or PBMCs. Subjects who had been exposed to COVID-19, were actively infected with it, or had recovered from it provided the deeply sampled blood TCRbeta repertoires that made up the dataset. Nearly every sample came with metadata listing a de-identified subject ID, COVID-19 status, age in years and sex. Results the study describes overall, beyond this receptor: How much clinical and demographic metadata was included differed by source and by participant, and the metadata was provided uncurated.

The germline V gene supplies CDR1 SGHNT and CDR2 YENEEA. V loses 5 bases at its end and J loses 1 base; junction bases beyond the gene matches: 11. There are 19 amino acids in the CDR3, from cysteine to phenylalanine inclusive. Only the CDR3 DNA stays, 57 bases, in frame from base 1. Material for sequencing was PBMCs or T cells enriched from blood (not recorded which). This clonotype was sampled from a woman younger than 30 who had been exposed to COVID-19. Rearrangement joined TRBV11-3 to TRBJ2-3; 14 of the junction bases match TRBD2. The CDR3 protein sequence reads: CASSPPRGLAGAGTDTQYF. The nucleotide sequence is given as TGTGCCAGCAGCCCCCCTCGGGGACTAGCGGGAGCAGGCACAGATACGCAGTATTTT.